These 7 T cell receptor beta chains were sequenced from one sample in a study of cytomegalovirus exposure and HLA in healthy donors. Profiled with immunoSEQ multiplex PCR; TCRdb holds only in-frame clones, not every one. The repertoire consists of roughly 150,000 clones, with 88% occurring once and the leading ten covering 2.5% to 3%. Sequences were obtained from PBMCs. These receptors came from a man younger than 30 in good health and CMV-seronegative.

The chain couples TRBV5-6 to TRBJ1-3; D uncertain. This CDR3 is 16 amino acids long. Trimming took 0 bases from V and 0 from J, leaving 10 bases between them. Germline V gene lookup returns CDR1 SGHDT and CDR2 YYEEEE. CDR3 DNA sequence: TGTGCCAGCAGCTTGGATCGGAGAGCCTCTGGAAACACCATATATTTT. Translation gives CASSLDRRASGNTIYF.

V and J are TRBV5-4 and TRBJ1-2; 9 bases fit TRBD1. J was trimmed by 7 bases and V by 2 bases; bases with no gene match: 3. This CDR3 comprises 13 residues. Germline V CDR1 and CDR2: SGHNT, YYREEE (reference sequence). The CDR3 coding sequence is TGTGCCAGCAGCTTCCCGGGACAGGGTGGCTACACCTTC. It translates to CASSFPGQGGYTF.

V and J are TRBV27 and TRBJ1-5; D unresolved. V lost 0 bases to trimming and J lost 3 bases, with 9 bases between them. Germline V gene lookup returns CDR1 MNHEY and CDR2 SMNVEV (reference sequence). CDR3 length: 15 amino acids. The CDR3 reads CASSLSRQANQPQHF. The CDR3 region has the DNA TGTGCCAGCAGTTTATCGAGACAAGCCAATCAGCCCCAGCATTTT.

The chain has TRBV7-7 and TRBJ2-7; 10 bases are shared with TRBD1. Germline-derived CDR1 and CDR2 are SSHAT and FNYEAQ (reference sequence). The CDR3 is made up of 15 amino acids. Here the CDR3 reads CASSLLWTGGYEQYV. In DNA, the CDR3 is TGTGCTAGCAGCTTATTATGGACAGGGGGCTACGAGCAGTACGTC.

The chain carries TRBV27 and TRBJ1-1, with TRBD1 identical over 8 bases. The CDR3 has 16 amino acids. Germline lookup yields CDR1 MNHEY and CDR2 SMNVEV (reference sequence). V trimming: 0 bases; J trimming: 3 bases; junction bases outside the gene matches: 6. The CDR3 sequence is CASSLSQGALDTEAFF. Written as DNA, the CDR3 is TGTGCCAGCAGTTTATCCCAGGGGGCGTTGGACACTGAAGCTTTCTTT.

The V gene is TRBV5-1, the J gene TRBJ2-5, with D possibly matching TRBD1 (5 bases). The CDR3 runs to 14 residues. Trimming cost V 0 bases and J 1 base, with 7 bases left between them. CDR1 and CDR2 from the germline V gene are SGHRS and YFSETQ. The CDR3 DNA follows: TGCGCCAGCAGCTTGGGGGGCTTCCAAGAGACCCAGTACTTC. Translating gives CASSLGGFQETQYF.

The rearrangement links TRBV5-6 to TRBJ2-7; the match to TRBD2 covers 8 bases. Germline V lookup: CDR1 SGHDT, CDR2 YYEEEE. The CDR3 sequence is 18 residues long. The ends lost 0 bases at V and 4 bases at J; junction bases unmatched: 15. The CDR3 sequence: CASSLDGQSGSLWYEQYF. The CDR3 DNA reads as TGTGCCAGCAGCTTGGATGGACAGAGCGGGAGTCTTTGGTACGAGCAGTACTTC.